This T cell receptor beta chain came from a study of T cell responses to AZD1222 COVID-19 vaccine. The wider study: Pooling of second doses given at about 4 or about 12 weeks was done. Study observations and caveats: When two AZD1222 doses had been given, Spike-specific TCR breadth and depth rose. Baseline seropositivity characterized only a handful of AZD1222 recipients. Clonal diversity may have been underestimated in mostly white British donors.

As regards this clone: Its antigen remains unidentified.

The method was immunoSEQ multiplex PCR; TCRdb's version includes in-frame clones alone and lacks a portion of them. The data show approximately 190,000 clones, with around 93% seen just once and roughly 8.4% held by the top ten. The CDR3 runs 13 residues. Germline loops: CDR1 KGHSH, CDR2 LQKENI. Between the trimmed V and J ends, which lost 5 bases and 1 base, there was a span of 8 bases. This specimen was peripheral blood, taken on day 0 of AZD1222 vaccination. The receptor's source is an adult in good health. The genes are TRBV18 and TRBJ1-1; TRBD1 is a possible D gene (6 bases). This CDR3 is CASSSTGNTEAFF. Here the CDR3 DNA reads TGTGCCAGCTCATCGACAGGGAACACTGAAGCTTTCTTT.